This T cell receptor (beta chain) emerged from a study of CD8+ T cells in alopecia areata. Treatment described: oral pan-JAK inhibitor, 5-10 mg twice daily. The V and J ends lost 0 bases and 0 bases respectively, with 13 bases between them. CDR1 and CDR2 (germline): SGHDT, YYEEEE. The CDR3 length is 18 residues. Sequencing relied on a cDNA template that was reverse transcribed from extracted RNA. TCRdb keeps only in-frame clones here, not all; method: immunoSEQ multiplex PCR. The table lists about 180,000 clones, 51% of them singletons. The sequence derives from a human donor with alopecia areata. The chain links TRBV5-6 to TRBJ1-6, with D hard to call. The material sequenced was CD8+ T cells sorted from blood, taken at approximately week 52, from a patient treated with tofacitinib. Here the CDR3 reads CASSLAVGKSSYNSPLHF. In DNA, the CDR3 is TGTGCCAGCAGCTTGGCTGTCGGGAAGAGCTCCTATAATTCACCCCTCCACTTT.